These 21 T cell receptor beta chains were all obtained from the same sample, sequenced in a study of T cells in Graves' hyperthyroidism and ophthalmopathy. Regions amplified from RNA transcripts were the TCR beta CDR3 regions. When the TCR CDR3 underwent first-round RT-PCR, the HTBI primer set was used. TCRdb re-derived calls from the multiplex PCR reads in MiXCR, one entry per CDR3 protein. The data show about 640,000 distinct CDR3 sequences, with less than 25% seen just once and roughly a third held by the top ten. Input material: blood. All receptors come from a young man with Graves' ophthalmopathy.

This chain uses TRBV29-1 with TRBJ2-2, with TRBD1 matching 9 bases. This CDR3 spans 14 amino acids. J gave up 3 bases and V 7 bases, and 6 bases lay outside the gene matches. The germline V gene has CDR1 SQVTM and CDR2 ANQGSEA. The CDR3 DNA is TGCAGCGCAAGGGACAGGGAGTACACCGGGGAGCTGTTTTTT. It codes for CSARDREYTGELFF.

Only a few counts were recorded for this clonotype. The rearrangement joins TRBV5-1 to TRBJ2-3, with 7 bases aligning to TRBD1. The CDR3 is made up of 15 amino acids. V lost 2 bases, J lost 3 bases, and 6 bases stayed unmatched. Germline loops: CDR1 SGHRS, CDR2 YFSETQ. In nucleotides, the CDR3 is TGCGCCAGCAGCTTAGACAGGGCGGATACAGATACGCAGTATTTT. It yields the protein CASSLDRADTDTQYF. The full variable domain, in which reference TRBV5-1 and TRBJ2-3 provide the parts outside the CDR3, is KAGVTQTPRYLIKTRGQQVTLSCSPISGHRSVSWYQQTPGQGLQFLFEYFSETQRNKGNFPGRFSGRQFSNSRSEMNVSTLELGDSALYLCASSLDRADTDTQYFGPGTRLTVL.

This clonotype was observed many times. This rearrangement joins TRBV20-1 to TRBJ2-1; 16 nucleotides line up with TRBD2. Per the germline V gene, CDR1 is DFQATT and CDR2 is SNEGSKA (reference sequence). V shed 4 bases and J 6 bases; nucleotides not matched to a gene: 12. This CDR3 contains 18 residues. Here the CDR3 reads CSATSGTSGRARGNEQFF. CDR3 DNA: TGCAGTGCTACCTCCGGGACTAGCGGGAGGGCACGGGGCAATGAGCAGTTCTTC.

This clonotype was observed a handful of times. The V call is TRBV5-1, the J call TRBJ1-4; D ambiguous. Germline CDR1 reads SGHRS; CDR2 reads YFSETQ. CDR3 size: 15 residues. The germline V and J ends were trimmed by 4 bases and 3 bases, with 13 bases remaining between them. CDR3 in amino acids: CASSPYPGANEKLFF. DNA of the CDR3: TGCGCCAGCAGCCCCTATCCGGGAGCTAATGAAAAACTGTTTTTT.

This clonotype has ten or more counts. This chain uses TRBV9 with TRBJ1-1; D gene ambiguous. This CDR3 is 11 amino acids long. Trimming cost V 3 bases and J 3 bases, with 3 bases left between them. The germline gives CDR1 SGDLS, CDR2 YYNGEE. CDR3 residues: CASSADTEAFF. CDR3 coding DNA: TGTGCCAGCAGCGCGGACACTGAAGCTTTCTTT.

In its sample, this clonotype was seen many times. The chain uses TRBV7-8 and TRBJ2-1; D call uncertain. The CDR3 length is 13 residues. Trimming cost V 7 bases and J 11 bases, with 18 bases left between them. Germline V gene lookup returns CDR1 SGHVS and CDR2 FQNEAQ. The CDR3 is CASTPRSDYKQFF. CDR3 sequence (DNA): TGTGCCAGCACCCCCCGTTCGGATTATAAGCAGTTCTTC.

The J gene is TRBJ2-1, the V gene TRBV19; D unresolved. From germline, CDR1 is LNHDA and CDR2 SQIVND (reference sequence). Trimming shortened V by 3 bases and J by 10 bases, and 22 bases separated the two germline ends. This CDR3 has 16 amino acids. The CDR3 sequence is CASSIGRIRNGGEQFF. The CDR3 bases are TGTGCCAGTAGTATCGGTAGGATCAGGAATGGCGGAGAGCAGTTCTTC.

There are many counts of this clonotype. This CDR3 is CSARVGHTEAFF. DNA of the CDR3: TGCAGTGCTAGGGTGGGCCACACTGAAGCTTTCTTT. The gene calls are TRBV20-1 and TRBJ1-1; D not certain. CDR3 length equals 12 residues. V was trimmed by 3 bases and J by 3 bases, leaving 8 bases between them. Per germline, CDR1 DFQATT and CDR2 SNEGSKA (reference sequence).

This clonotype was seen many times. The chain has TRBV11-3 and TRBJ2-5, with 7 nucleotides matching TRBD1. The CDR3 has 14 residues. The V segment lost 5 bases and the J segment 5 bases; nucleotides outside the gene matches: 8. Per the germline V gene, CDR1 is SGHNT and CDR2 is YENEEA. The CDR3 coding sequence is TGTGCCAGCAGCGAACGACAGGGCGGCGAGACCCAGTACTTC. It yields the protein CASSERQGGETQYF.

This clonotype appeared a few times. The J gene is TRBJ2-4, the V gene TRBV6-1, with a tentative D call TRBD2 (5 bases). V lost 11 bases and J lost 1, with 12 bases in between. The CDR3 covers 13 residues. Germline V CDR1 and CDR2: MNHNS, SASEGT. The CDR3, as DNA: TGTGCCGCGGCGGCTAGCGCCAAAAACATTCAGTACTTC. Translation: CAAAASAKNIQYF.

With respect to this clonotype: A read error may explain this, as a much larger clone is one base away. The conserved phenylalanine or tryptophan normally closing the CDR3 is absent here, so this likely arose from a read error. J is TRBJ1-5 and V is TRBV3-1; 7 nucleotides match TRBD1. CDR3 size: 14 residues. Germline CDR1 and CDR2: LGHDT and YNNKEL (reference sequence). V lost 3 bases, J lost 3 bases, and 2 bases stayed unmatched. CDR3 coding DNA: TGTGCCAGCAGCCAGACAGGGTTCAATCAGCCCCAGCATCTT. This translates into CASSQTGFNQPQHL.

There are a few counts of this clonotype. The rearrangement uses TRBV6-2 or TRBV6-3 and TRBJ2-2; D gene ambiguous. The CDR3 sequence is 13 residues long. The germline V gene has CDR1 MNHEY and CDR2 SVGEGT. Trimming removed 7 bases from V and 8 bases from J, with 14 bases in between. CDR3 nucleotides: TGTGCCAGCACCCTAGTCAGGTCGGGGGAGCTGTTTTTT. Translating gives CASTLVRSGELFF.

This clonotype turned up a few times. V and J are TRBV20-1 and TRBJ1-6, with TRBD1 matching over 7 bases. J lost 7 bases, V lost 4 bases, and 13 bases had no gene match. CDR1 and CDR2 (germline): DFQATT, SNEGSKA (reference sequence). This CDR3 comprises 16 residues. DNA of the CDR3: TGCAGTGCTAAACGACAGGGTGGAATCGACAATTCACCCCTCCACTTT. Its translation: CSAKRQGGIDNSPLHF.

This clonotype was seen repeatedly, ten times or more. CDR3 bases: TGTGCCAGCAGCCTCGGACAGGGGGCGGTTTGGCAGTACTTC. It specifies CASSLGQGAVWQYF. The chain joins TRBV7-8 to TRBJ2-7, with 11 bases identical to TRBD1. V lost 5 bases, J lost 9 bases, and 9 bases stayed unmatched. Germline V lookup: CDR1 SGHVS, CDR2 FQNEAQ. This CDR3 has 14 amino acids.

This sequence joins TRBV19 and TRBJ2-7; 7 bases agree with TRBD2. Germline assignment: CDR1 LNHDA and CDR2 SQIVND (reference sequence). The V gene end was trimmed by 6 bases and the J gene end by 2 bases; junction bases not matched to a gene: 10. The CDR3 sequence is 15 residues long. The DNA for the CDR3 is TGTGCCAGTAGGGCTACGGGGGGAACAGCCTACGAGCAGTACTTC. This gives the protein CASRATGGTAYEQYF. Drawing the rest from reference TRBV19 and TRBJ2-7, the complete variable domain is DGGITQSPKYLFRKEGQNVTLSCEQNLNHDAMYWYRQDPGQGLRLIYYSQIVNDFQKGDIAEGYSVSREKKESFPLTVTSAQKNPTAFYLCASRATGGTAYEQYFGPGTRLTVT.

This chain joins TRBV15 and TRBJ1-2; the D gene is possibly TRBD1 (6 bases). CDR1 is LNHNV and CDR2 is YYDKDF in the germline V gene (reference sequence). The CDR3 runs 17 residues. With 0 bases removed from V and 6 bases from J, the gap between germline ends came to 20 bases. The CDR3 DNA follows: TGTGCCACCAGCAGAGATTCCGGACTACAGGGATCGGATGGCTACACCTTC. It specifies CATSRDSGLQGSDGYTF. The full variable domain, with the rest looked up from reference TRBV15 and TRBJ1-2, is DAMVIQNPRYQVTQFGKPVTLSCSQTLNHNVMYWYQQKSSQAPKLLFHYYDKDFNNEADTPDNFQSRRPNTSFCFLDIRSPGLGDTAMYLCATSRDSGLQGSDGYTFGSGTRLTVV.

This clonotype was seen more than once but under ten times. The rearrangement uses TRBV27 and TRBJ2-7; 9 nucleotides match TRBD2. V shed 5 bases and J 2 bases; nucleotides not matched to a gene: 4. The CDR3 runs 14 residues. Germline lookup yields CDR1 MNHEY and CDR2 SMNVEV (reference sequence). CDR3 sequence reads: CASSPRTSAYEQYF. CDR3 bases: TGTGCCAGCAGTCCTCGGACTAGCGCCTACGAGCAGTACTTC.

This clonotype was seen a few times. The chain is built from TRBV5-1 and TRBJ2-7; TRBD2 matches 9 bases. Germline loops: CDR1 SGHRS, CDR2 YFSETQ. The CDR3 is made up of 16 amino acids. With V trimmed by 0 bases and J by 1 base, 5 bases remained unmatched. As DNA, the CDR3 is TGCGCCAGCAGCTTGGAGGCTAGCGGGACTTCCTACGAGCAGTACTTC. Translated, it gives CASSLEASGTSYEQYF. The entire variable domain, with the rest obtained from reference TRBV5-1 and TRBJ2-7, is as follows: KAGVTQTPRYLIKTRGQQVTLSCSPISGHRSVSWYQQTPGQGLQFLFEYFSETQRNKGNFPGRFSGRQFSNSRSEMNVSTLELGDSALYLCASSLEASGTSYEQYFGPGTRLTVT.

The chain combines TRBV27 with TRBJ2-2; D call uncertain. Germline CDR1 is MNHEY and CDR2 is SMNVEV (reference sequence). This CDR3 is built from 13 residues. V lost 4 bases to trimming and J lost 3 bases, with 6 bases between them. Here the CDR3 DNA reads TGTGCCAGCAGTTACACATACACCGGGGAGCTGTTTTTT. This translates into CASSYTYTGELFF.

This clonotype turned up a few times. J is TRBJ1-2 and V is TRBV9; 7 nucleotides agree with TRBD1. CDR3 length: 15 residues. With 4 bases clipped from V and 4 bases from J, the junction kept 10 bases outside the gene matches. The germline V gene has CDR1 SGDLS and CDR2 YYNGEE. For the CDR3, the DNA is TGTGCCAGCAGCCCGAGAGTCGGACAGGTCTATGGCTACACCTTC. Encoded protein: CASSPRVGQVYGYTF. The full variable domain, completed using reference TRBV9 and TRBJ1-2, is DSGVTQTPKHLITATGQRVTLRCSPRSGDLSVYWYQQSLDQGLQFLIQYYNGEERAKGNILERFSAQQFPDLHSELNLSSLELGDSALYFCASSPRVGQVYGYTFGSGTRLTVV.

This clonotype was observed a handful of times. This chain links TRBV7-9 with TRBJ1-2; tentatively, D is TRBD1 (5 bases). The CDR3 runs 12 residues. Germline V CDR1 and CDR2: SEHNR, FQNEAQ (reference sequence). The germline V and J ends were trimmed by 5 bases and 13 bases, with 17 bases remaining between them. CDR3 in DNA: TGTGCCAGCAGCCGGACGGACACTGGCCTCACCTTC. Its protein is CASSRTDTGLTF.